Following are 31 T cell receptor beta chains from one sample sequenced in a study of blood T cells in healthy people across ages. Together with a sample-barcoded 5' primer, a J-beta primer mix was included in a second PCR lasting roughly 6 to 12 cycles. TCRdb redid the calling of the 5' RACE reads with MiXCR, one entry per CDR3 protein. The sample contains about 800,000 distinct CDR3 sequences, 20% to 30% of which appear only once. A further study also used this sample, focusing on T cells of mothers and their children.

The sample consisted of blood. These receptors were collected from a boy younger than 18 in good health.

CDR3 region: CSVRGPGLSYEQYF. The CDR3 nucleotides are TGCAGTGTCAGGGGACCAGGGCTCTCCTACGAGCAGTACTTC. This chain joins TRBV20-1 and TRBJ2-7; D is perhaps TRBD1 (6 bases). Germline lookup yields CDR1 DFQATT and CDR2 SNEGSKA (reference sequence). V gave up 7 bases and J gave up 0 bases, with 16 bases separating them. The CDR3 runs 14 residues.

This clonotype was observed a handful of times. The chain carries TRBV6-2 or TRBV6-3 and TRBJ2-7, with unresolved D. Germline-derived CDR1 and CDR2 are MNHEY and SVGEGT. The CDR3 is 14 amino acids. Trimming left V 0 bases short and J 1 base short, with 7 bases between. The CDR3 loop is CASSYSAVSYEQYF. CDR3 sequence (DNA): TGTGCCAGCAGTTACTCGGCGGTTTCCTACGAGCAGTACTTC.

The J gene is TRBJ1-5, the V gene TRBV7-6; D might be TRBD1 (5 bases). V was clipped by 2 bases and J by 6 bases, with 14 bases between them. The CDR3 is 15 amino acids. CDR1 is SGHVS and CDR2 is FNYEAQ in the germline V gene. This chain's CDR3 is CASSLYSGCGQPQHF. The CDR3 coding sequence is TGTGCCAGCAGCTTATACTCAGGGTGTGGTCAGCCCCAGCATTTT.

This clonotype was seen a handful of times. The chain joins TRBV5-8 to TRBJ1-1; the D gene is possibly TRBD1 (5 bases). Germline CDR1 is SGHTS and CDR2 is YDEGEE. This CDR3 contains 13 residues. Trimming pared 4 bases from V and 4 bases from J, leaving 11 bases between. CDR3 nucleotide sequence: TGTGCCAGCAGCCGAGAGGGGCTCACTGAAGCTTTCTTT. It codes for CASSREGLTEAFF.

This clonotype was found a few times. V and J are TRBV28 and TRBJ1-4; 8 positions match TRBD1. CDR3 size: 14 residues. Germline CDR1 is MDHEN and CDR2 is SYDVKM. V trimming: 7 bases; J trimming: 8 bases; junction bases outside the gene matches: 9. As DNA, the CDR3 is TGTGCCAGCAACGTGACAGGGGCCTGGGAAAAACTGTTTTTT. This codes for CASNVTGAWEKLFF. The full variable domain, its missing parts supplied by reference TRBV28 and TRBJ1-4, is DVKVTQSSRYLVKRTGEKVFLECVQDMDHENMFWYRQDPGLGLRLIYFSYDVKMKEKGDIPEGYSVSREKKERFSLILESASTNQTSMYLCASNVTGAWEKLFFGSGTQLSVL.

In this sample, this clonotype turned up a few times. J is TRBJ1-2 and V is TRBV6-5; D is uncertain. The CDR3 contains 14 residues. From germline, CDR1 is MNHEY and CDR2 SVGAGI. The V and J ends lost 0 bases and 2 bases respectively, with 7 bases between them. The CDR3 sequence is CASSYSVDNYGYTF. The CDR3 coding sequence is TGTGCCAGCAGTTACTCGGTTGACAACTATGGCTACACCTTC.

This chain links TRBV28 with TRBJ1-4; 9 nucleotides line up with TRBD1. J gave up 7 bases and V 5 bases, and 5 bases lay outside the gene matches. The CDR3 sequence is 14 residues long. Germline values: CDR1 MDHEN, CDR2 SYDVKM. The CDR3 nucleotides are TGTGCCAGCAGTGTAAACAGGGGGCGTGAAAAACTGTTTTTT. Translated, it gives CASSVNRGREKLFF.

The V and J genes are TRBV11-2 and TRBJ2-7; 13 bases fit TRBD2. Germline assignment: CDR1 SGHAT and CDR2 FQNNGV. V lost 5 bases to trimming and J lost 0 bases; unmatched junction nucleotides: 10. CDR3 length: 18 residues. CDR3 sequence: CASSLLAGGTFYSYEQYF. In DNA form, the CDR3 reads TGTGCCAGCAGCCTACTAGCGGGAGGGACATTCTACTCCTACGAGCAGTACTTC.

The chain is built from TRBV28 and TRBJ2-7; D is undetermined. This CDR3 has 14 residues. Looked up from germline, CDR1 is MDHEN and CDR2 is SYDVKM. V shed 5 bases and J shed 3 bases, with 14 bases lying between them. CDR3 sequence reads: CASSITGRYYEQYF. In nucleotides, the CDR3 is TGTGCCAGCAGTATAACCGGGCGGTACTACGAGCAGTACTTC.

The CDR3 region is CSARDFERGPYNEQFF. DNA for the CDR3: TGCAGTGCTAGAGATTTCGAGCGGGGGCCCTACAATGAGCAGTTCTTC. The chain links TRBV20-1 to TRBJ2-1, with TRBD2 matching over 8 bases. Germline V lookup: CDR1 DFQATT, CDR2 SNEGSKA (reference sequence). Trimming took 0 bases from V and 2 from J; bases not matched to a gene: 6. The CDR3 extends over 16 amino acids.

The rearrangement uses TRBV12-3 or TRBV12-4 and TRBJ1-4, with D possibly being TRBD1 (6 bases). The V end was cut by 5 bases, the J end by 0 bases, with 22 bases between. The CDR3 is 19 amino acids. The CDR3 sequence is CASSPTEGGTIATNEKLFF. CDR3 DNA sequence: TGTGCCAGCAGTCCCACGGAAGGGGGGACAATCGCAACTAATGAAAAACTGTTTTTT.

The rearrangement uses TRBV4-3 and TRBJ2-7; D uncertain. Trimming pared 4 bases from V and 2 bases from J, leaving 15 bases between. Germline V gives CDR1 LGHNA, CDR2 YSLEER. The CDR3 totals 15 residues. Written as DNA, the CDR3 is TGCGCCAGCAGCCCAGACCCGACGATGACCTACGAGCAGTACTTC. Translation: CASSPDPTMTYEQYF.

The table lists this clonotype with a few counts. The genes are TRBV24-1 and TRBJ2-1, with TRBD2 matching over 7 bases. The junction had 8 bases not matched to a gene; V was cut back by 0 bases and J by 1 base. Germline V lookup: CDR1 KGHDR, CDR2 SFDVKD. The CDR3 sequence is 18 residues long. In DNA, the CDR3 is TGTGCCACCAGTGATTTGCAACCAGCGGGACGATCCTACAATGAGCAGTTCTTC. This codes for CATSDLQPAGRSYNEQFF.

CDR3 in amino acids: CSAREPEVRGYYEQYF. CDR3 in DNA: TGCAGTGCTAGAGAGCCAGAGGTGCGGGGTTACTACGAGCAGTACTTC. This chain joins TRBV20-1 and TRBJ2-7; a weak D match, TRBD2 (6 bases). Germline values: CDR1 DFQATT, CDR2 SNEGSKA (reference sequence). The CDR3 loop spans 16 amino acids. V lost 0 bases and J lost 3, with 18 bases in between.

The chain uses TRBV20-1 and TRBJ1-1, with D possibly matching TRBD1 (6 bases). Germline values: CDR1 DFQATT, CDR2 SNEGSKA (reference sequence). This CDR3 spans 14 amino acids. Trimming cost V 4 bases and J 0 bases, with 12 bases left between them. The CDR3 DNA reads as TGCAGTGCTAATAAACAGGGCTTGAACACTGAAGCTTTCTTT. Amino acids: CSANKQGLNTEAFF.

V usage is TRBV2 and J usage is TRBJ2-1; the match to TRBD1 covers 9 bases. Germline assignment: CDR1 SNHLY and CDR2 FYNNEI. The CDR3 is made up of 19 amino acids. Unmatched junction bases numbered 15, after V lost 6 bases and J lost 0 bases. The CDR3 region is CASRVPGQGLGSSYNEQFF. In DNA form, the CDR3 reads TGTGCCAGCAGGGTACCGGGACAGGGCCTGGGAAGCTCCTACAATGAGCAGTTCTTC.

This clonotype was detected only once. This may stem from a read error, because a much larger clone lies one nucleotide away. J is TRBJ2-1 and V is TRBV20-1; a possible D gene is TRBD2 (7 bases). V lost 0 bases and J lost 6, with 12 bases in between. Germline-derived CDR1 and CDR2 are DFQATT and SNEGSKA (reference sequence). This CDR3 spans 14 amino acids. The CDR3 nucleotides are TGCAGTGCTAGAGATGTAGGGGGGGCCAATGAGCAGTTCTTC. It encodes CSARDVGGANEQFF.

This clonotype was seen a handful of times. The rearrangement uses TRBV29-1 and TRBJ2-2; TRBD1 matches at 9 bases. Looked up from germline, CDR1 is SQVTM and CDR2 is ANQGSEA. The CDR3 is made up of 14 amino acids. Trimming at V came to 7 bases and at J to 7 bases, leaving 10 bases not matched to a gene. The CDR3: CSAGGQGGYGELFF. CDR3 DNA: TGCAGCGCCGGGGGACAGGGAGGTTACGGGGAGCTGTTTTTT.

The V gene is TRBV9, the J gene TRBJ2-1, with D perhaps TRBD2 (6 bases). The germline V gene encodes CDR1 SGDLS and CDR2 YYNGEE. CDR3 length: 15 amino acids. V dropped 1 base and J dropped 2 bases, with 10 bases sitting between them. In DNA form, the CDR3 reads TGTGCCAGCAGCGTAATGGAGGGCCCCTACAATGAGCAGTTCTTC. Amino acid sequence: CASSVMEGPYNEQFF.

This clonotype was seen a handful of times. The gene calls are TRBV15 and TRBJ2-5, with TRBD1 identical over 9 bases. The V gene end was trimmed by 1 base and the J gene end by 7 bases; junction bases not matched to a gene: 7. There are 15 residues in the CDR3. CDR1 and CDR2 from the germline V gene are LNHNV and YYDKDF (reference sequence). The DNA of the CDR3 is TGTGCCACCAGCAGAGGACAGGGGGGCAGTCGGACCCAGTACTTC. Residues: CATSRGQGGSRTQYF.

There are a few counts of this clonotype. V and J are TRBV12-3 or TRBV12-4 and TRBJ1-2, with D hard to call. V lost 4 bases and J 5 bases, leaving 8 bases between the germline ends. The CDR3 loop spans 12 amino acids. CDR3 loop: CASSSDLYGYTF. The CDR3 DNA sequence: TGTGCCAGCAGTTCGGACTTATATGGCTACACCTTC.

This clonotype was observed a few times. The chain carries TRBV29-1 and TRBJ2-1; D perhaps matches TRBD1 (7 bases). The V end lost 6 bases, the J end lost 6 bases, and 18 bases lay between the germline ends. The CDR3 spans 14 residues. Per the germline V gene, CDR1 is SQVTM and CDR2 is ANQGSEA. CDR3 nucleotides: TGCAGCGTCGCCGGGACAGAGGAGGGCAATGAGCAGTTCTTC. Protein: CSVAGTEEGNEQFF.

This clonotype was seen a few times. The rearrangement uses TRBV20-1 and TRBJ1-1, with D unclear. Germline CDR1 reads DFQATT; CDR2 reads SNEGSKA (reference sequence). The CDR3 length is 10 residues. The DNA for the CDR3 is TGCAACCTCGGAGGCACTGAAGCTTTCTTT. Translation: CNLGGTEAFF.

The chain recombines TRBV6-2 or TRBV6-3 with TRBJ2-1; D is possibly TRBD2 (5 bases). The CDR3 consists of 13 residues. Germline CDR1 MNHEY, CDR2 SVGEGT. Trimming pared 6 bases from V and 5 bases from J, leaving 11 bases between. The CDR3 sequence: CASRPLGHNEQFF. CDR3 DNA: TGTGCCAGCAGACCACTAGGCCACAATGAGCAGTTCTTC.

The chain carries TRBV20-1 and TRBJ1-2; possibly TRBD1 for D (5 bases). The ends were cut back, 0 bases at V and 6 bases at J, with 17 bases in the middle. This CDR3 spans 15 amino acids. Germline CDR1 DFQATT, CDR2 SNEGSKA (reference sequence). CDR3 region: CSARDDPRESDGYTF. The CDR3 bases are TGCAGTGCTAGAGATGACCCCAGGGAATCGGATGGCTACACCTTC.

This clonotype was picked up a small number of times. The rearrangement joins TRBV7-2 to TRBJ1-2; D unclear. The CDR3 length is 14 residues. V lost 5 bases, J lost 4 bases, and 14 bases lay in between. Germline CDR1 reads SGHTA; CDR2 reads FQGNSA. The chain's CDR3 is CASSASRARYGYTF. CDR3 nucleotide sequence: TGTGCCAGCAGCGCCAGCCGGGCCCGCTATGGCTACACCTTC. Full variable domain (missing parts from reference TRBV7-2 and TRBJ1-2): GAGVSQSPSNKVTEKGKDVELRCDPISGHTALYWYRQSLGQGLEFLIYFQGNSAPDKSGLPSDRFSAERTGGSVSTLTIQRTQQEDSAVYLCASSASRARYGYTFGSGTRLTVV.

This clonotype was picked up a small number of times. The chain carries TRBV7-8 and TRBJ2-1, with D unresolved. Germline V CDR1 and CDR2: SGHVS, FQNEAQ. The V end lost 4 bases, the J end lost 2 bases, and 6 bases lay between the germline ends. This CDR3 has 13 residues. CDR3 sequence: CASSYGPYNEQFF. CDR3 bases: TGTGCCAGCAGCTATGGGCCCTACAATGAGCAGTTCTTC.

This clonotype was observed a handful of times. This chain uses TRBV24-1 with TRBJ2-2, with D perhaps TRBD1 or TRBD2 (5 bases each). This CDR3 is built from 17 residues. The V end lost 2 bases, the J end lost 1 base, and 13 bases lay between the germline ends. Germline assignment: CDR1 KGHDR and CDR2 SFDVKD. The CDR3 coding sequence is TGTGCCACCAGTGATTCCTCCGGGACCAAGAACACCGGGGAGCTGTTTTTT. It specifies CATSDSSGTKNTGELFF.

This clonotype was counted only a few times. The chain combines TRBV29-1 with TRBJ2-7; D remains ambiguous. V shed 6 bases and J shed 5 bases, with 11 bases lying between them. CDR1 is SQVTM and CDR2 is ANQGSEA in the germline V gene. This CDR3 has 11 amino acids. CDR3 loop: CSVQMANEQYF. The CDR3 coding sequence is TGCAGCGTCCAGATGGCGAACGAGCAGTACTTC.

The rearrangement uses TRBV2 and TRBJ2-1; 8 bases are shared with TRBD2. This CDR3 has 16 residues. V shed 2 bases and J 0 bases; nucleotides not matched to a gene: 3. Looked up from germline, CDR1 is SNHLY and CDR2 is FYNNEI. CDR3 in amino acids: CASSERRGGSYNEQFF. The CDR3 DNA sequence: TGTGCCAGCAGTGAACGTCGGGGGGGCTCCTACAATGAGCAGTTCTTC.

This clonotype was observed a few times. This chain connects TRBV24-1 to TRBJ2-1, with a possible D match to TRBD2 (6 bases). The DNA end is more similar to TRBJ2-5, so the J call may be wrong. The CDR3 is 16 residues long. The V gene's germline CDR1 is KGHDR and CDR2 SFDVKD. The CDR3 DNA follows: TGTGCCACCAGTGATTGGGGGGTAGCGCATCAAGAGACCCAGTACTTC. It specifies CATSDWGVAHQETQYF.